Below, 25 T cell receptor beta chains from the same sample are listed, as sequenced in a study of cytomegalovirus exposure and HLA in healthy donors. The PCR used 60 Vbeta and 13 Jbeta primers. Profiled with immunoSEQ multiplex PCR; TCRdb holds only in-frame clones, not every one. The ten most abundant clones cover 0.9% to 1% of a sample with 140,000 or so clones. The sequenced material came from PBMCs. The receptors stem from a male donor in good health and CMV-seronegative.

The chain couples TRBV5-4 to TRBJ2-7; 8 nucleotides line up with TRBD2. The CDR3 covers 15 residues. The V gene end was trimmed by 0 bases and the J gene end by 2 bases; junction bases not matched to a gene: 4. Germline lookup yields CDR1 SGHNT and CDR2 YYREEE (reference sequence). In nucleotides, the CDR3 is TGTGCCAGCAGCTTGGGAGCGGGAGTTCCCTACGAGCAGTACTTC. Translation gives CASSLGAGVPYEQYF.

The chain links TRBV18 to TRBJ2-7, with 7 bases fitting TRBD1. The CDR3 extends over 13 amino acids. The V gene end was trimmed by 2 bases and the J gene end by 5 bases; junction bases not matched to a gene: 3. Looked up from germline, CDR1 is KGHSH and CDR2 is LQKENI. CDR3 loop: CASSPTGANEQYF. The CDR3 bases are TGTGCCAGCTCACCAACAGGGGCGAACGAGCAGTACTTC.

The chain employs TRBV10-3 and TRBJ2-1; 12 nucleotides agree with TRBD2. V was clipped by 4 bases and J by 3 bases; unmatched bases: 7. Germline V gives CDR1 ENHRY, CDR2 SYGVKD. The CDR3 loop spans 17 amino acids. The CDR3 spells CAISGTSGTQLYNEQFF. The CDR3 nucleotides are TGTGCCATCAGTGGGACTAGCGGGACCCAACTCTACAATGAGCAGTTCTTC.

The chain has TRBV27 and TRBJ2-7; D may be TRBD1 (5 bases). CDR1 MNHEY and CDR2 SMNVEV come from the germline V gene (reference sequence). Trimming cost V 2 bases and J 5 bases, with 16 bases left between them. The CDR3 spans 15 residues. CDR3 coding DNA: TGTGCCAGCAGTTTAGGTCTGGGGCGCAGAAACGAGCAGTACTTC. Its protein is CASSLGLGRRNEQYF.

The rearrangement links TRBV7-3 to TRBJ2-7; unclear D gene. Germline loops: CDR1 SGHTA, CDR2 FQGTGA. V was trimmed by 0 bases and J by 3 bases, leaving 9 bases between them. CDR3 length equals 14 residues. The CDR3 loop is CASSLTSSGYEQYF. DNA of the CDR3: TGTGCCAGCAGCTTAACGTCGTCAGGCTACGAGCAGTACTTC.

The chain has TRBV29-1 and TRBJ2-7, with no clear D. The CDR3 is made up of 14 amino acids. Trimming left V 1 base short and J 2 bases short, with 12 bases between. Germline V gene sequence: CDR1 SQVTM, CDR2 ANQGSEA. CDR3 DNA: TGCAGCGTTGAAGTAGATCCTATTACCTACGAGCAGTACTTC. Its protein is CSVEVDPITYEQYF.

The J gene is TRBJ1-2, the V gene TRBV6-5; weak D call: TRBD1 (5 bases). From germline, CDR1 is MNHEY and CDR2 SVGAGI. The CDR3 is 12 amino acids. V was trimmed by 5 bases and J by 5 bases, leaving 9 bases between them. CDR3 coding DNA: TGTGCCAGCAGTAATCCAGGGTATGGCTACACCTTC. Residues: CASSNPGYGYTF.

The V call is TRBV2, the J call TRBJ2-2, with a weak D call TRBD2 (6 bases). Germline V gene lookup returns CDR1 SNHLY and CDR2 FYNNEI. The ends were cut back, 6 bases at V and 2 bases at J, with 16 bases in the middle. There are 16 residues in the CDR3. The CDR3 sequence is CASRAGTLENTGELFF. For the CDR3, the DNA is TGTGCCAGCAGAGCCGGGACTCTCGAAAACACCGGGGAGCTGTTTTTT.

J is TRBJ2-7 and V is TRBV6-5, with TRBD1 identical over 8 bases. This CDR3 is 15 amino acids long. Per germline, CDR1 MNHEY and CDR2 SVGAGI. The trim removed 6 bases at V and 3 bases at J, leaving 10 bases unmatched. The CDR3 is CASSPGQGNGYEQYF. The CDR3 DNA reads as TGTGCCAGCAGCCCTGGACAGGGAAATGGCTACGAGCAGTACTTC.

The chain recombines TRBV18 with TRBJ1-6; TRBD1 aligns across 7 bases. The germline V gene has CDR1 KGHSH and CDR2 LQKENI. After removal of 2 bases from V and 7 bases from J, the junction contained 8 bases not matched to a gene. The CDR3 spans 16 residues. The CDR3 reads CASSPGTGQTNSPLHF. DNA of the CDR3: TGTGCCAGCTCACCAGGAACGGGACAGACAAATTCACCCCTCCACTTT.

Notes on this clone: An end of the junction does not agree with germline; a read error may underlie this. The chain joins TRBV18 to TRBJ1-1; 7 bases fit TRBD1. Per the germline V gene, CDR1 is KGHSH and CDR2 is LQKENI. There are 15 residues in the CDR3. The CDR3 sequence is CASSPIGRGNSEAFF. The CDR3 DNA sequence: TGTGCCAGCTCACCTATAGGCAGGGGGAACTCTGAAGCTTTCTTT.

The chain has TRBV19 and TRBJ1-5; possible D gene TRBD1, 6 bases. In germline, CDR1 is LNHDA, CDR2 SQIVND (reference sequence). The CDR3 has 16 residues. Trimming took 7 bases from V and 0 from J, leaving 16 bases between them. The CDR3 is CASISRTANSNQPQHF. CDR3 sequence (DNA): TGTGCCAGTATCTCTCGGACAGCTAATAGCAATCAGCCCCAGCATTTT.

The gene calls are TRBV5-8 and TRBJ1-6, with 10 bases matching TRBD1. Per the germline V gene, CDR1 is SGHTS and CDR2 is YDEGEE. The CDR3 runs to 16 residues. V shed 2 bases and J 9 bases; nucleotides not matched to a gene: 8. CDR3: CASSLWSGTGASPLHF. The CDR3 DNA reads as TGTGCCAGCAGCTTATGGTCCGGGACAGGGGCTTCACCCCTCCACTTT.

The CDR3 DNA sequence: TGCGCCAGCAGCCAACATGCCGGAGACAATGAGCAGTTCTTC. Translation gives CASSQHAGDNEQFF. The chain combines TRBV4-1 with TRBJ2-1; D unclear. The CDR3 contains 14 residues. V lost 2 bases to trimming and J lost 5 bases, with 10 bases between them. Germline V gene lookup returns CDR1 MGHRA and CDR2 YSYEKL.

The CDR3 region is CASSSGTSGRLGHNEQFF. The CDR3 DNA reads as TGTGCCAGCAGCTCCGGGACTAGCGGGAGGCTTGGACACAATGAGCAGTTCTTC. The chain links TRBV11-2 to TRBJ2-1, with TRBD2 identical over 15 bases. Germline assignment: CDR1 SGHAT and CDR2 FQNNGV. The trim removed 4 bases at V and 5 bases at J, leaving 9 bases unmatched. This CDR3 region has 18 residues.

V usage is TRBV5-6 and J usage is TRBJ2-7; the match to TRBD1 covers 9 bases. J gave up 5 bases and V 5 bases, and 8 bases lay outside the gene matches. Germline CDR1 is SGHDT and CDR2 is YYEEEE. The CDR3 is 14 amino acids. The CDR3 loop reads CASRQTGTGNEQYF. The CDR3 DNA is TGTGCCAGCAGGCAAACCGGGACAGGGAACGAGCAGTACTTC.

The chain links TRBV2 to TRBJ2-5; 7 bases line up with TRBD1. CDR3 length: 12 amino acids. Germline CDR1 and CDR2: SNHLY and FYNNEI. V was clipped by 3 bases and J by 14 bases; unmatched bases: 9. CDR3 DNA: TGTGCCAGCAGTGAGTTGACAGGGCAGGGTTACTTC. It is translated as CASSELTGQGYF.

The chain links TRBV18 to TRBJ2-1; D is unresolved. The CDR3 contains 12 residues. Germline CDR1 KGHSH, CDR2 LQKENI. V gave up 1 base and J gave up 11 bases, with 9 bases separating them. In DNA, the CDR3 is TGTGCCAGCTCACCACAAGGAGAAAAGCAGTTCTTC. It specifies CASSPQGEKQFF.

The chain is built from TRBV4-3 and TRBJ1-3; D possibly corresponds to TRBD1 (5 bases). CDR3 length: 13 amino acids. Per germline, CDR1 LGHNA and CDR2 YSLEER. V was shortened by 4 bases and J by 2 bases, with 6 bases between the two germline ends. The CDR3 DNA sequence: TGCGCCAGCAGCCCCAGGGCTGGAAACACCATATATTTT. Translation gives CASSPRAGNTIYF.

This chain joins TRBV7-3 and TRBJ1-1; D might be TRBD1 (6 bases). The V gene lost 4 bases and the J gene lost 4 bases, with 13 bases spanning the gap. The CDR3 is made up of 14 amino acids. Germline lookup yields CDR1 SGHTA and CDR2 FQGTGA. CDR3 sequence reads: CASSSQGSSTEAFF. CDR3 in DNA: TGTGCCAGCAGCTCTCAGGGGTCGAGCACTGAAGCTTTCTTT.

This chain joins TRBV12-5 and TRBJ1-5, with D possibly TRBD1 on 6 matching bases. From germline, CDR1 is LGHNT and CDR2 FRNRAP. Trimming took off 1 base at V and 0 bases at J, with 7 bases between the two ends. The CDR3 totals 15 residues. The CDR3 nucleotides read TGTGCTAGTGGTTTGGGACAGGCTAGCAATCAGCCCCAGCATTTT. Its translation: CASGLGQASNQPQHF.

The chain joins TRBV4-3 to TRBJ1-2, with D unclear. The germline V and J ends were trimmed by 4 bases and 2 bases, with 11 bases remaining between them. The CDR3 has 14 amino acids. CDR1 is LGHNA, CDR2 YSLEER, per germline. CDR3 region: CASSPSSGNYGYTF. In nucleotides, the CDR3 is TGCGCCAGCAGCCCCTCCTCGGGAAACTATGGCTACACCTTC.

In DNA, the CDR3 is TGCAGCGTTTCATCAGGGGGTTACTCTGGGGCCAACGTCCTGACTTTC. Translating it yields CSVSSGGYSGANVLTF. The V call is TRBV29-1, the J call TRBJ2-6, with TRBD1 matching over 7 bases. Germline CDR1 SQVTM, CDR2 ANQGSEA. This CDR3 spans 16 amino acids. Germline trimming cut 5 bases from V and 0 bases from J; bases unmatched to any gene: 7.

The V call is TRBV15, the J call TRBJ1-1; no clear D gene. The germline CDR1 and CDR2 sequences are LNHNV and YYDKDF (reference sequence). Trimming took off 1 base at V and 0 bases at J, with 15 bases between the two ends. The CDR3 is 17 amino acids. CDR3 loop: CATSRGDHVDLNTEAFF. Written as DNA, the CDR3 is TGTGCCACCAGCAGAGGTGACCACGTAGACTTGAACACTGAAGCTTTCTTT.

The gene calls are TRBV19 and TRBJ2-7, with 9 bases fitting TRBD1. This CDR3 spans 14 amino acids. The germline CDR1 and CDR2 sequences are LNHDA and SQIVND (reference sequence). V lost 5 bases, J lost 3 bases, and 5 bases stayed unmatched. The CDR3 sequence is CASSSQGAGYEQYF. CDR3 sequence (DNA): TGTGCCAGTAGTTCACAGGGGGCCGGCTACGAGCAGTACTTC.